Sequencing of this T cell receptor beta chain was carried out in a study of blood T cell repertoires in COVID-19. The data were produced by immunoSEQ multiplex PCR, yet TCRdb's version contains in-frame clones alone and is incomplete. This table holds about 180,000 clones, 82% found once. V was pared by 7 bases and J by 5 bases, with 11 bases of the junction left unmatched. Germline V gives CDR1 SNHLY, CDR2 FYNNEI. There are 16 residues in the CDR3. The rearrangement uses TRBV2 and TRBJ2-3; 11 nucleotides agree with TRBD2. The receptor was derived from an elderly woman with active or convalescent COVID-19. Sequencing was performed on peripheral blood. CDR3 in amino acids: CASTVGLAGGLDTQYF. CDR3 in DNA: TGTGCCAGCACCGTAGGGCTAGCGGGGGGACTAGATACGCAGTATTTT.